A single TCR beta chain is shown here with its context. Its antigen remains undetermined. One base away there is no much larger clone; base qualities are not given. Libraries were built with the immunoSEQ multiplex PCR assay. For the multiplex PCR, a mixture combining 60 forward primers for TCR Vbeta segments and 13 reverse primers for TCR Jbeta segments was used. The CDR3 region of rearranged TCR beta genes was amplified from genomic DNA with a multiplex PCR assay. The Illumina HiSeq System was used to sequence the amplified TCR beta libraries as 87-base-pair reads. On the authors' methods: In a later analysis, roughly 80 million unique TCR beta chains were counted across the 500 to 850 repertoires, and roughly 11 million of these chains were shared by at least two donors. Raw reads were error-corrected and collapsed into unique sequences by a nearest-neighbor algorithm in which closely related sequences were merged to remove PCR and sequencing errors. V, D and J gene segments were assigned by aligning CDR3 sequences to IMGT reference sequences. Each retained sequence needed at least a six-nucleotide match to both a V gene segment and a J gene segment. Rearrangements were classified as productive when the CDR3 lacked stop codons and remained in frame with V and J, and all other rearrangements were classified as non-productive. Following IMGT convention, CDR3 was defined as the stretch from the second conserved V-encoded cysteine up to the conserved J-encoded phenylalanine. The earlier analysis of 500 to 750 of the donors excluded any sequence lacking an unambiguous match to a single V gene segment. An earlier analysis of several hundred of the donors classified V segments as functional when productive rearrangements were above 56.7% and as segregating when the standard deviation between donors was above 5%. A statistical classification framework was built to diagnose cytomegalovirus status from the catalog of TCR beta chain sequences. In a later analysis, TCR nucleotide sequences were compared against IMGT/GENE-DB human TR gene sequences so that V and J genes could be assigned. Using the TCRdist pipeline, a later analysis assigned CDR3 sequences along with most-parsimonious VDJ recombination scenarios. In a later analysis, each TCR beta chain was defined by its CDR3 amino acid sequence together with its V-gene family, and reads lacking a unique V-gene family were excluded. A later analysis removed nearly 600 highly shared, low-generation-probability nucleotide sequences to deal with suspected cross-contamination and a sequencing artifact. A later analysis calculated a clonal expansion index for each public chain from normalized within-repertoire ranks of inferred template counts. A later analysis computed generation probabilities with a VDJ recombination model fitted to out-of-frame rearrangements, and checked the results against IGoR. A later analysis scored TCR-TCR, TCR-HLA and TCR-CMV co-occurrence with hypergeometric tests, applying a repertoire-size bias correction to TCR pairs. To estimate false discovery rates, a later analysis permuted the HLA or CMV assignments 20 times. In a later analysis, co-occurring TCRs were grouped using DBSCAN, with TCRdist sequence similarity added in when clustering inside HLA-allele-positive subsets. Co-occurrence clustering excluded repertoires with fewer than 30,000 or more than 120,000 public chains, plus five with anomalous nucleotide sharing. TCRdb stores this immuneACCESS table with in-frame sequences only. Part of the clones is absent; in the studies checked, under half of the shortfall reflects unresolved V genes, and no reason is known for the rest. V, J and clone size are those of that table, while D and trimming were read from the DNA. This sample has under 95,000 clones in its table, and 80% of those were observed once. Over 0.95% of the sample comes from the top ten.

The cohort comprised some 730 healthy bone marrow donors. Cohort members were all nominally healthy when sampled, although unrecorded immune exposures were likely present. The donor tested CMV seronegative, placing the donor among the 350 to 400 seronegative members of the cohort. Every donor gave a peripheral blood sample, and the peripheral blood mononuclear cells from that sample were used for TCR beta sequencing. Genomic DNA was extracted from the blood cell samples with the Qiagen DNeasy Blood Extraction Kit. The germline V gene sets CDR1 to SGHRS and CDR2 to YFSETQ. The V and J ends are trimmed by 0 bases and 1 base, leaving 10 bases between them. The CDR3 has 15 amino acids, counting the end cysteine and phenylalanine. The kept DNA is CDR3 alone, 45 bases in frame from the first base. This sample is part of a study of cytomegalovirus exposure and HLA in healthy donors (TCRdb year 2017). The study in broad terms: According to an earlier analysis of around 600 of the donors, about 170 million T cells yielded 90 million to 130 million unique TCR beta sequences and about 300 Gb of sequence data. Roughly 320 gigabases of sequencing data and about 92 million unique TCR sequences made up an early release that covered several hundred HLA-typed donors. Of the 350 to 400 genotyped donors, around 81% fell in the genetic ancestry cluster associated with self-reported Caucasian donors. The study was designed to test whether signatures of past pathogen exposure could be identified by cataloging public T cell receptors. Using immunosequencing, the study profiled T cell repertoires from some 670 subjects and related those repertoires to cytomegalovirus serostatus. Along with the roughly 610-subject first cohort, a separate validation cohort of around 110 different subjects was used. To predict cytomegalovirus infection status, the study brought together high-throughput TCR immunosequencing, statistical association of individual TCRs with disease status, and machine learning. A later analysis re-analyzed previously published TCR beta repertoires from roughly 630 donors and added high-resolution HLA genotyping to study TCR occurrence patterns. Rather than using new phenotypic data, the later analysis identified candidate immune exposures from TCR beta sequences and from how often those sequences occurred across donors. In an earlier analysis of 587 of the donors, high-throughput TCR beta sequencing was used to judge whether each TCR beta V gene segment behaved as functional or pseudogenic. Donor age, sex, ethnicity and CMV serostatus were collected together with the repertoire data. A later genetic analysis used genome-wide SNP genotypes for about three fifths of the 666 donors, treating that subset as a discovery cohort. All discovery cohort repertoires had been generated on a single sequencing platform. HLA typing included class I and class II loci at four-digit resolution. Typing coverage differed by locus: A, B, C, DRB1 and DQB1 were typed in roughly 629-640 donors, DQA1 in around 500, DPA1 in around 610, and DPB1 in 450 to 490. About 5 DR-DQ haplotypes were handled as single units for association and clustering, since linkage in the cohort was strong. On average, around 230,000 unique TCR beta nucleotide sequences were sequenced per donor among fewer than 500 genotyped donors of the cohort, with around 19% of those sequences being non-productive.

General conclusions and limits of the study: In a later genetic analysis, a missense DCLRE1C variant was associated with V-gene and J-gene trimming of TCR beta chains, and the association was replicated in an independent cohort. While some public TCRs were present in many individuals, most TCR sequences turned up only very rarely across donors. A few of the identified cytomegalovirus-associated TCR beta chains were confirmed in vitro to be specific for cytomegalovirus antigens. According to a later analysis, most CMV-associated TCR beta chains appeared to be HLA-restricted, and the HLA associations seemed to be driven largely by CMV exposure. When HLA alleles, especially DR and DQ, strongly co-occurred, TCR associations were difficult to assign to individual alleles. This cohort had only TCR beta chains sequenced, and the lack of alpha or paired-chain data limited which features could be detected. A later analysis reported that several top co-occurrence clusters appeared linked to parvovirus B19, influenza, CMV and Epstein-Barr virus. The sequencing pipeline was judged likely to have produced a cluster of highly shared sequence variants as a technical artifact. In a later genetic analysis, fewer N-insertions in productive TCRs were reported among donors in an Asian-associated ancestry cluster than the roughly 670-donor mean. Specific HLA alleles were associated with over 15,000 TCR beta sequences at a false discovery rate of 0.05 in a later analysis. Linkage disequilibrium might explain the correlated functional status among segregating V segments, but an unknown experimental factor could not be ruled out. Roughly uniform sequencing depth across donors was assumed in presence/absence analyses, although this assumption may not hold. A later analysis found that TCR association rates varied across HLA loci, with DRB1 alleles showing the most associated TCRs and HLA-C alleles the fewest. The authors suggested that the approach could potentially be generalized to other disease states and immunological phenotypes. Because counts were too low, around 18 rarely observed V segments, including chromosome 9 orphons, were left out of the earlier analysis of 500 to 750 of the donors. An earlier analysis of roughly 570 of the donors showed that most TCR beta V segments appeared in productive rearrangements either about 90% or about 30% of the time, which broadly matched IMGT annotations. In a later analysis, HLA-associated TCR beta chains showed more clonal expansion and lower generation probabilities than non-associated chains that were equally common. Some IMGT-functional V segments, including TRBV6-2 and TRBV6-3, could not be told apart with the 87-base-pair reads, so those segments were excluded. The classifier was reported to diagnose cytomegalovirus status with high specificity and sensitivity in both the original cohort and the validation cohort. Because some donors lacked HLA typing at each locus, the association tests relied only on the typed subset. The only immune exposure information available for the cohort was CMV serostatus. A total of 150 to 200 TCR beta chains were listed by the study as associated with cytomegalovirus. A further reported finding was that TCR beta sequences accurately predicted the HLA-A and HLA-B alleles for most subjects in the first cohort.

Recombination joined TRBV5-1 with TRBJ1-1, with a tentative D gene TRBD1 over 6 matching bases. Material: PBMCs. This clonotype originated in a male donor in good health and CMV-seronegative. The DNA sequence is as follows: TGCGCCAGCAGCTTGGCACCGGGACAGAACACTGAAGCTTTCTTT. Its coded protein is CASSLAPGQNTEAFF.